This entry features one T cell receptor (beta chain) sequence. TCRdb keeps only in-frame clones here, not all; method: immunoSEQ multiplex PCR. The table includes approximately 90,000 clones, 70% to 90% detected once. The CDR3 loop spans 14 amino acids. Germline lookup yields CDR1 WSHSY and CDR2 SAAADI. V was clipped by 2 bases and J by 5 bases, with 11 bases between them. This sample was included in a study of blood T cell repertoires in COVID-19. The chain couples TRBV10-2 to TRBJ2-3, with D perhaps TRBD2 (7 bases). This clonotype was obtained from a man between 60 and 75 years old with acute or convalescent COVID-19. The specimen was peripheral blood. The CDR3 nucleotides read TGCGCCAGCAGTGAGGCAGGGGAGGGAGATACGCAGTATTTT. Amino acids: CASSEAGEGDTQYF.